The 20 T cell receptor beta chains listed next were all sequenced from one sample in a study of T cells in Graves' hyperthyroidism and ophthalmopathy. Amplified regions were TCR beta CDR3 sequences from RNA transcripts. A set of HTBI primers served as the primers for a first-round RT-PCR of the TCR CDR3. TCRdb re-called the multiplex PCR reads with MiXCR, one entry per CDR3 protein. The sample records about 600,000 distinct CDR3 sequences, 16% being singletons. Sequencing used blood. All receptors derive from a woman in her forties with Graves' ophthalmopathy.

This clonotype was found a few times. V and J are TRBV7-6 and TRBJ2-7; 9 bases are shared with TRBD1. The CDR3 is made up of 15 amino acids. With 1 base clipped from V and 3 bases from J, the junction kept 4 bases outside the gene matches. Germline CDR1 reads SGHVS; CDR2 reads FNYEAQ. The CDR3 DNA reads as TGTGCCAGCAGCTTAGGACAGGGGGTATTCTACGAGCAGTACTTC. Translating it yields CASSLGQGVFYEQYF.

This clonotype was counted many times. The chain is built from TRBV20-1 and TRBJ1-4, with 7 bases aligning to TRBD1. Germline CDR1 and CDR2: DFQATT and SNEGSKA (reference sequence). After removal of 1 base from V and 8 bases from J, the junction contained 13 bases not matched to a gene. CDR3 length: 16 residues. CDR3 nucleotides: TGCAGTGCTAGAGGGGACAGAACAAAGTCGGCGGAAAAACTGTTTTTT. Its translation: CSARGDRTKSAEKLFF.

V is TRBV2 and J is TRBJ2-5; 7 bases map to TRBD2. CDR3 length equals 14 residues. J was trimmed by 1 base and V by 9 bases; bases with no gene match: 8. Germline V gives CDR1 SNHLY, CDR2 FYNNEI. DNA of the CDR3: TGTGCCAGTACCCTAGCGGACTCCCAAGAGACCCAGTACTTC. Amino acids: CASTLADSQETQYF.

In this sample, this clonotype turned up a few times. The chain links TRBV29-1 to TRBJ1-3; D is ambiguous. The CDR3 has 14 residues. V gave up 5 bases and J gave up 0 bases, with 11 bases separating them. Germline V gene data show CDR1 as SQVTM and CDR2 as ANQGSEA. The CDR3 region is CSVSDGISGNTIYF. The CDR3 DNA is TGCAGCGTTTCCGACGGTATCTCTGGAAACACCATATATTTT.

This clonotype has ten or more counts. The chain links TRBV11-2 to TRBJ2-4; D is unresolved. CDR1 and CDR2 (germline): SGHAT, FQNNGV. V lost 4 bases and J lost 1, with 17 bases in between. The CDR3 length is 17 residues. The CDR3: CASSSRSGGWAKNIQYF. The CDR3, as DNA: TGTGCCAGCAGCTCCCGGAGTGGCGGCTGGGCCAAAAACATTCAGTACTTC.

This clonotype was seen at least ten times. This chain uses TRBV2 with TRBJ2-5; tentatively, D is TRBD2 (5 bases). Germline CDR1 and CDR2: SNHLY and FYNNEI. Trimming took 3 bases from V and 5 from J, leaving 13 bases between them. The CDR3 is 14 amino acids. CDR3 DNA sequence: TGTGCCAGCAGTGACCTAACACGCGGGGAGACCCAGTACTTC. It encodes CASSDLTRGETQYF.

This clonotype occurred many times. This chain uses TRBV27 with TRBJ2-1, with a weak D call TRBD1 (6 bases). Germline lookup yields CDR1 MNHEY and CDR2 SMNVEV (reference sequence). Trimming removed 2 bases from V and 0 bases from J, with 20 bases in between. CDR3 length: 19 amino acids. The CDR3 DNA is TGTGCCAGCAGTTTAATCGGTGCGACAGGTGGCCTCTCCTACAATGAGCAGTTCTTC. Translated: CASSLIGATGGLSYNEQFF.

This clonotype was counted a few times. The rearrangement links TRBV20-1 to TRBJ1-5; D is unresolved. The ends were cut back, 3 bases at V and 5 bases at J, with 11 bases in the middle. Germline CDR1 reads DFQATT; CDR2 reads SNEGSKA (reference sequence). CDR3 length: 13 residues. CDR3 loop: CSAREVSHQPQHF. The CDR3 DNA sequence: TGCAGTGCTAGGGAGGTTTCTCATCAGCCCCAGCATTTT.

This clonotype was counted only a few times. One end of the junction fails to match germline, which may point to a read error. The chain couples TRBV3-1 to TRBJ2-7; TRBD1 might be the D (5 bases). The CDR3 has 12 residues. Germline V gene sequence: CDR1 LGHDT, CDR2 YNNKEL (reference sequence). CDR3 sequence reads: CASSRNRNERYF. CDR3 coding DNA: TGTGCCAGCAGCCGAAACAGGAACGAGCGGTACTTC.

The table lists this clonotype with many counts. The chain joins TRBV2 to TRBJ2-5; 8 nucleotides agree with TRBD2. Trimming took 2 bases from V and 2 from J; bases not matched to a gene: 7. Germline V gene data show CDR1 as SNHLY and CDR2 as FYNNEI. The CDR3 contains 16 residues. In DNA, the CDR3 is TGTGCCAGCAGTGAACGGGTAGCGGGACTACAAGAGACCCAGTACTTC. Protein sequence: CASSERVAGLQETQYF.

This clonotype occurred many times. This chain links TRBV7-2 with TRBJ2-2; unclear D gene. Germline lookup yields CDR1 SGHTA and CDR2 FQGNSA. Trimming took 5 bases from V and 4 from J, leaving 11 bases between them. This CDR3 contains 14 residues. CDR3 sequence reads: CASSRYPPTGELFF. The CDR3 DNA reads as TGTGCCAGCAGCCGCTACCCTCCCACCGGGGAGCTGTTTTTT.

V is TRBV6-1 and J is TRBJ1-4; 7 bases match TRBD1. Germline CDR1 MNHNS, CDR2 SASEGT. J lost 5 bases, V lost 7 bases, and 10 bases had no gene match. This CDR3 region has 15 residues. CDR3 coding DNA: TGTGCCAGCAACGCCGACAGGGCTCGGAATGAAAAACTGTTTTTT. This gives the protein CASNADRARNEKLFF.

This clonotype was found many times. This chain connects TRBV11-2 to TRBJ2-7, with D possibly being TRBD2 (5 bases). The CDR3 totals 15 residues. Trimming left V 0 bases short and J 4 bases short, with 13 bases between. CDR1 and CDR2 from the germline V gene are SGHAT and FQNNGV. This CDR3 is CASSLEASRMYEQYF. The CDR3 DNA reads TGTGCCAGCAGCTTAGAGGCTAGCCGGATGTACGAGCAGTACTTC.

The chain combines TRBV7-6 with TRBJ2-5; D perhaps matches TRBD2 (5 bases). The V and J ends lost 2 bases and 4 bases respectively, with 17 bases between them. CDR1 is SGHVS, CDR2 FNYEAQ, per germline. The CDR3 contains 16 residues. CDR3 sequence reads: CASSLFPQGLSETQYF. Written as DNA, the CDR3 is TGTGCCAGCAGCTTATTTCCTCAAGGACTTTCAGAGACCCAGTACTTC.

The chain joins TRBV5-1 to TRBJ1-2; possible D gene TRBD1, 5 bases. The CDR3 length is 13 residues. Germline assignment: CDR1 SGHRS and CDR2 YFSETQ. V lost 2 bases and J lost 4, with 9 bases in between. The CDR3 region is CASSLGARYGYTF. CDR3 DNA sequence: TGCGCCAGCAGCTTAGGGGCCCGCTATGGCTACACCTTC.

In regard to this clonotype: The junction departs from germline at one end; a sequencing error may be responsible. The chain carries TRBV7-7 and TRBJ2-1; D unresolved. This CDR3 is 15 amino acids long. Germline V gives CDR1 SSHAT, CDR2 FNYEAQ (reference sequence). CDR3 sequence (DNA): TGTGCTAGCAGCCCACACGCAGCGCAGAGCAATGAGCAGTTCTTC. As protein: CASSPHAAQSNEQFF.

This sequence joins TRBV10-1 and TRBJ2-3, with D perhaps matching TRBD1 (6 bases). V was clipped by 3 bases and J by 2 bases, with 9 bases between them. CDR1 and CDR2 from the germline V gene are WNHNN and SYGVQD (reference sequence). This CDR3 region has 14 residues. CDR3 loop: CASSDWGPTDTQYF. CDR3 coding DNA: TGCGCCAGCAGTGATTGGGGGCCCACAGATACGCAGTATTTT.

This clonotype was seen many times. The chain links TRBV20-1 to TRBJ2-4; TRBD2 agrees at 8 bases. This CDR3 is built from 14 residues. The V gene's germline CDR1 is DFQATT and CDR2 SNEGSKA (reference sequence). The DNA of the CDR3 is TGCAGCGCCATCCCCCCCCGGACTAGCCGCATTCAGTACTTC. As protein: CSAIPPRTSRIQYF.

This clonotype has only a few counts. The gene calls are TRBV5-1 and TRBJ1-4; maybe TRBD1 (5 bases). Germline assignment: CDR1 SGHRS and CDR2 YFSETQ. The CDR3 spans 14 residues. The V and J ends lost 3 bases and 8 bases respectively, with 14 bases between them. The CDR3 nucleotides read TGCGCCAGCAGCTATCAGGGCTCGGGGGAAAAACTGTTTTTT. Translation: CASSYQGSGEKLFF.

This clonotype has ten or more counts. This chain joins TRBV7-2 and TRBJ2-5; 8 bases align to TRBD2. Germline CDR1 reads SGHTA; CDR2 reads FQGNSA. This CDR3 contains 17 residues. V dropped 1 base and J dropped 2; count of bases not matched to a gene: 9. CDR3 amino acids: CASSLGYGGGLQETQYF. The CDR3 DNA reads as TGTGCCAGCAGCTTAGGGTACGGGGGGGGCCTACAAGAGACCCAGTACTTC.